The entry that follows covers one T cell receptor beta chain sequence. The data derive from a study of Graves' ophthalmopathy and Graves' hyperthyroidism. V was pared by 6 bases and J by 11 bases, with 5 bases of the junction left unmatched. The CDR3 extends over 12 amino acids. The germline CDR1 and CDR2 sequences are DFQATT and SNEGSKA (reference sequence). Scientists amplified the TCR beta CDR3 regions from RNA transcripts. Following a first-round RT-PCR that used HTBI primers, a second-round multiplex PCR was carried out. MiXCR was run by TCRdb on the multiplex PCR reads, yielding one entry per CDR3 protein. This sample has 600,000 to 700,000 distinct CDR3 sequences, with just over 40% found just once.

The sample consisted of peripheral blood. This sequence originates from an adult man with Graves' ophthalmopathy. This rearrangement joins TRBV20-1 to TRBJ1-4, with 11 bases aligning to TRBD1. The CDR3 DNA reads as TGCAGTGCCGGGACAGGGGGGGATAAACTGTTTTTT. This gives the protein CSAGTGGDKLFF.